This T cell receptor beta chain was sequenced for a study of CD4 T cells in relation to SARS-CoV-2 and coronaviruses. Study-wide context: Shared crossreactive spike epitopes were mapped to their HLA restriction.

The study's findings and limits: Samples before the pandemic and after infection were not matched within any donor.

TCRdb's table, derived via immunoSEQ multiplex PCR, lists solely in-frame clones and lacks some. Found here are 35,000 to 45,000 clones, around 85% of them singletons; the top ten hold over 5%. Trimming shortened V by 9 bases and J by 1 base, and 16 bases separated the two germline ends. Germline V gives CDR1 LGHDT, CDR2 YNNKEL (reference sequence). This CDR3 is 14 amino acids long. As regards this clone: Its antigen is as yet unknown.

This clonotype was obtained from an adult with COVID-19. The sequenced sample was naive CD4+ T cells from PBMCs, cultured in vitro. Subset reported: naive CD4+ T cells isolated by negative enrichment. This chain connects TRBV3-1 (or the pseudogene TRBV3-2) to TRBJ2-7; the D gene could be TRBD1 or TRBD2 (5 bases each). The chain's CDR3 is CASSIRDVSYEQYF. The CDR3 DNA sequence: TGTGCCAGTTCCATCCGGGACGTATCCTACGAGCAGTACTTC.